One and the same sample provided the 26 T cell receptor beta chains below, sequenced in a study of blood T cell repertoires in COVID-19. Clones were sequenced by immunoSEQ multiplex PCR, and TCRdb holds only the in-frame ones, with some missing. Of approximately 170,000 clones in the sample, around 82% are singletons; the top ten hold roughly 1.1%. Material: peripheral blood. These receptors were collected from a man in his sixties who had recovered from COVID-19.

This rearrangement joins TRBV15 to TRBJ1-2; TRBD1 aligns across 7 bases. Germline V gene lookup returns CDR1 LNHNV and CDR2 YYDKDF (reference sequence). With 3 bases clipped from V and 1 base from J, the junction kept 5 bases outside the gene matches. This CDR3 is built from 15 residues. Here the CDR3 DNA reads TGTGCCACCAGCAGCGACAGGGTTTTTAACTATGGCTACACCTTC. Its translation is CATSSDRVFNYGYTF.

This clone was detected only once. This sequence joins TRBV3-1 (or the pseudogene TRBV3-2) and TRBJ2-1; TRBD1 is a possible D gene (5 bases). Germline loops: CDR1 LGHDT, CDR2 YNNKEL (reference sequence). Trimming cost V 7 bases and J 8 bases, with 18 bases left between them. The length of the CDR3 is 14 residues. CDR3 nucleotides: TGTGCCAGCACCACATCTCTGGGGCCCGATGAGCAGTTCTTC. The encoded protein is CASTTSLGPDEQFF.

This chain connects TRBV5-1 to TRBJ2-5; TRBD1 is a possible D gene (7 bases). This CDR3 spans 16 amino acids. Trimming pared 0 bases from V and 4 bases from J, leaving 16 bases between. Germline values: CDR1 SGHRS, CDR2 YFSETQ. In DNA form, the CDR3 reads TGCGCCAGCAGCTTGGTGCGTCAGGGGGGAGGAGAGACCCAGTACTTC. This gives the protein CASSLVRQGGGETQYF.

This clone was counted ten times or more. The gene calls are TRBV4-1 and TRBJ1-6; D is ambiguous. V shed 4 bases and J shed 5 bases, with 9 bases lying between them. The CDR3 is 14 residues long. CDR1 is MGHRA, CDR2 YSYEKL, per germline. The CDR3 sequence is CASSLGLNNSPLHF. The CDR3 coding sequence is TGCGCCAGCAGCCTTGGACTTAATAATTCACCCCTCCACTTT.

Points on this clone: At the DNA level, this CDR3 is encoded by other sequences in the same sample as well. This chain connects TRBV3-1 (or the pseudogene TRBV3-2) to TRBJ2-3; 7 bases are a match to TRBD1. Germline CDR1 is LGHDT and CDR2 is YNNKEL (reference sequence). The CDR3 is 14 amino acids. The ends lost 4 bases at V and 3 bases at J; junction bases unmatched: 4. CDR3 protein: CASSRQGRTDTQYF. In nucleotides, the CDR3 is TGTGCCAGCAGCCGACAGGGACGGACAGATACGCAGTATTTT.

This clone was seen a few times. The chain carries TRBV12-3 or TRBV12-4 and TRBJ1-6; maybe TRBD1 (5 bases). V was clipped by 7 bases and J by 11 bases, with 12 bases between them. This CDR3 is 12 amino acids long. CDR3: CASTQGLTPLHF. CDR3 DNA sequence: TGTGCCAGCACGCAGGGTCTGACACCCCTCCACTTT.

The chain carries TRBV15 and TRBJ2-3, with D perhaps TRBD1 (5 bases). CDR1 LNHNV and CDR2 YYDKDF come from the germline V gene (reference sequence). CDR3 length: 13 amino acids. Trimming removed 0 bases at V and 6 bases at J, with 7 bases between. CDR3 DNA: TGTGCCACCAGCAGAGAGAGACAGGATACGCAGTATTTT. Its protein product is CATSRERQDTQYF.

About this clone: Compared with germline, one end of the junction differs, possibly owing to a read error. The rearrangement links TRBV7-7 to TRBJ2-2; 9 positions match TRBD1. The CDR3 totals 16 residues. The germline CDR1 and CDR2 sequences are SSHAT and FNYEAQ (reference sequence). CDR3 sequence reads: CASSMGTGMNTGELFF. The CDR3 DNA reads TGTGCTAGCAGCATGGGGACAGGGATGAACACCGGGGAGCTGTTTTTT.

This chain uses TRBV6-5 with TRBJ1-5; D call uncertain. This CDR3 is built from 13 residues. Germline-derived CDR1 and CDR2 are MNHEY and SVGAGI. Trimming took off 4 bases at V and 1 base at J, with 5 bases between the two ends. The CDR3 loop is CASSWQSNQPQHF. CDR3 bases: TGTGCCAGCAGTTGGCAGAGCAATCAGCCCCAGCATTTT.

The chain has TRBV4-1 and TRBJ1-4, with a weak D call TRBD1 (5 bases). There are 14 residues in the CDR3. Germline CDR1 reads MGHRA; CDR2 reads YSYEKL. Trimming took off 4 bases at V and 10 bases at J, with 16 bases between the two ends. CDR3 bases: TGCGCCAGCAGCCTGACGGGGGTAGGTTCAAAACTGTTTTTT. Translation: CASSLTGVGSKLFF.

The rearrangement joins TRBV3-1 (or the pseudogene TRBV3-2) to TRBJ1-1, with TRBD1 matching 9 bases. Germline-derived CDR1 and CDR2 are LGHDT and YNNKEL (reference sequence). The CDR3 runs to 18 residues. With V trimmed by 2 bases and J by 1 base, 11 bases remained unmatched. CDR3 residues: CASSQSSLTGGRNTEAFF. CDR3 in DNA: TGTGCCAGCAGCCAAAGTTCCCTGACAGGGGGAAGGAACACTGAAGCTTTCTTT.

The rearrangement uses TRBV5-4 and TRBJ2-5, with 12 nucleotides matching TRBD1. The CDR3 is 16 residues long. With V trimmed by 4 bases and J by 4 bases, 8 bases remained unmatched. Germline assignment: CDR1 SGHNT and CDR2 YYREEE (reference sequence). CDR3 protein: CASSLSGTGGRETQYF. The CDR3 DNA sequence: TGTGCCAGCAGCCTATCCGGGACAGGGGGCCGAGAGACCCAGTACTTC. The whole variable domain, remainder taken from reference TRBV5-4 and TRBJ2-5, is ETGVTQSPTHLIKTRGQQVTLRCSSQSGHNTVSWYQQALGQGPQFIFQYYREEENGRGNFPPRFSGLQFPNYSSELNVNALELDDSALYLCASSLSGTGGRETQYFGPGTRLLVL.

The count of this clone is one. The chain links TRBV9 to TRBJ2-1; possibly TRBD2 for D (6 bases). V was trimmed by 4 bases and J by 0 bases, leaving 11 bases between them. CDR1 and CDR2 from the germline V gene are SGDLS and YYNGEE. The CDR3 runs 15 residues. The CDR3 DNA reads TGTGCCAGCAGCCCAGACGGGGGCTCCTACAATGAGCAGTTCTTC. It is translated as CASSPDGGSYNEQFF.

J is TRBJ2-2 and V is TRBV6-4; D may be TRBD2 (5 bases). Germline-derived CDR1 and CDR2 are MRHNA and SNTAGT. V gave up 2 bases and J gave up 5 bases, with 6 bases separating them. This CDR3 is built from 13 residues. The chain's CDR3 is CASSDGETGELFF. The CDR3 nucleotides read TGTGCCAGCAGTGACGGGGAGACCGGGGAGCTGTTTTTT.

The J gene is TRBJ1-1, the V gene TRBV27; D call uncertain. This CDR3 is built from 13 residues. Trimming stripped 3 bases from V and 1 base from J, with 6 bases between. Germline assignment: CDR1 MNHEY and CDR2 SMNVEV (reference sequence). Written as DNA, the CDR3 is TGTGCCAGCAGTTTTAACGGGAACACTGAAGCTTTCTTT. Translating it yields CASSFNGNTEAFF.

The chain recombines TRBV6-5 with TRBJ1-3, with D perhaps TRBD1 (6 bases). Trimming stripped 5 bases from V and 8 bases from J, with 19 bases between. The CDR3 has 15 residues. Germline values: CDR1 MNHEY, CDR2 SVGAGI. CDR3 protein: CASSPLQGIGDTIYF. As DNA, the CDR3 is TGTGCCAGCAGTCCCCTACAGGGTATCGGGGACACCATATATTTT.

The rearrangement uses TRBV11-3 and TRBJ2-1; D is undetermined. The CDR3 has 13 amino acids. CDR1 and CDR2 from the germline V gene are SGHNT and YENEEA. The V end lost 3 bases, the J end lost 5 bases, and 8 bases lay between the germline ends. CDR3 bases: TGTGCCAGCAGCTTTCTCGGAGACAATGAGCAGTTCTTC. This gives the protein CASSFLGDNEQFF.

This clone occurred a few times. This chain links TRBV9 with TRBJ1-3, with TRBD1 as a possible D gene (6 bases). Germline V gene sequence: CDR1 SGDLS, CDR2 YYNGEE. V lost 3 bases and J lost 4, with 14 bases in between. The CDR3 contains 15 residues. The CDR3 sequence is CASSALQGWGNTIYF. The CDR3 DNA is TGTGCCAGCAGCGCGTTACAGGGATGGGGAAACACCATATATTTT.

The chain couples TRBV5-1 to TRBJ2-7, with 7 bases identical to TRBD2. Germline lookup yields CDR1 SGHRS and CDR2 YFSETQ. The CDR3 runs to 15 residues. V lost 0 bases, J lost 3 bases, and 6 bases stayed unmatched. CDR3 amino acids: CASSLEASGIYEQYF. DNA for the CDR3: TGCGCCAGCAGCTTGGAGGCTAGCGGAATCTACGAGCAGTACTTC.

This rearrangement joins TRBV6-1 to TRBJ1-5; possible D gene TRBD1, 6 bases. CDR3 length equals 16 residues. Trimming removed 3 bases at V and 3 bases at J, with 15 bases between. Germline V gene lookup returns CDR1 MNHNS and CDR2 SASEGT. This CDR3 reads CASSDQGTGDNQPQHF. The CDR3 nucleotides are TGTGCCAGCAGTGACCAGGGGACGGGCGACAATCAGCCCCAGCATTTT.

The V and J genes are TRBV6-2 or TRBV6-3 and TRBJ1-2; the match to TRBD1 covers 9 bases. The CDR3 runs to 15 residues. J was trimmed by 6 bases and V by 5 bases; bases with no gene match: 10. Germline CDR1 is MNHEY and CDR2 is SVGEGT. CDR3 sequence reads: CASSRPPDRGDGYTF. DNA of the CDR3: TGTGCCAGCAGTCGACCCCCGGACAGGGGAGATGGCTACACCTTC.

J is TRBJ2-5 and V is TRBV3-1 (or the pseudogene TRBV3-2); TRBD2 aligns across 11 bases. The germline CDR1 and CDR2 sequences are LGHDT and YNNKEL (reference sequence). This CDR3 comprises 13 residues. The J segment lost 5 bases and the V segment lost 4 bases, leaving 0 bases of the junction unmatched. CDR3 DNA sequence: TGTGCCAGCAGCCCTAGCGGGGGGGAGACCCAGTACTTC. It codes for CASSPSGGETQYF.

The V call is TRBV7-9, the J call TRBJ1-2; the D is unclear. CDR1 is SEHNR and CDR2 is FQNEAQ in the germline V gene (reference sequence). This CDR3 spans 12 amino acids. Between the trimmed V and J ends, which lost 3 bases and 8 bases, there was a span of 10 bases. CDR3 coding DNA: TGTGCCAGCAGCTTTTCCGATCGGGGCTACACCTTC. Translating gives CASSFSDRGYTF.

The chain carries TRBV9 and TRBJ2-6; 8 nucleotides match TRBD1. Germline V gene data show CDR1 as SGDLS and CDR2 as YYNGEE. Trimming took 1 base from V and 2 from J; bases not matched to a gene: 8. This CDR3 is built from 18 residues. The CDR3 sequence: CASSVPRDRSAGANVLTF. The CDR3 DNA follows: TGTGCCAGCAGCGTACCCCGGGACAGGTCGGCTGGGGCCAACGTCCTGACTTTC.

J is TRBJ1-5 and V is TRBV15; 8 bases agree with TRBD1. The ends lost 3 bases at V and 2 bases at J; junction bases unmatched: 3. The CDR3 is 15 amino acids. From germline, CDR1 is LNHNV and CDR2 YYDKDF (reference sequence). CDR3 bases: TGTGCCACCAGCAGGGACAGGGCTGGCAATCAGCCCCAGCATTTT. It specifies CATSRDRAGNQPQHF.

J is TRBJ2-3 and V is TRBV27, with 10 bases lining up with TRBD2. The CDR3 is made up of 15 amino acids. CDR1 is MNHEY and CDR2 is SMNVEV in the germline V gene (reference sequence). V gave up 6 bases and J gave up 5 bases; unmatched junction bases: 8. This CDR3 reads CASRELAGIRDTQYF. The CDR3 DNA reads TGTGCCAGCAGAGAACTAGCGGGGATCAGAGATACGCAGTATTTT.